Presented here are 30 T cell receptor beta chains from one specimen sequenced in a study of long-term antiretroviral therapy in people with HIV. The assay used was immunoSEQ (version v3.0), run at survey level. TCRdb keeps only in-frame clones here, not all; method: immunoSEQ multiplex PCR. The sample contains 30,000 to 40,000 clones, roughly 80% of which appear only once. The source was unsorted PBMCs, collected 1.5 years after starting antiretroviral therapy. All receptors derive from a man aged 18-30 years with HIV.

The chain couples TRBV11-3 to TRBJ2-1; D unclear. V was pared by 1 base and J by 9 bases, with 7 bases between. This CDR3 comprises 12 residues. CDR1 and CDR2 (germline): SGHNT, YENEEA. The CDR3 here is CASSLGAGEQFF. DNA of the CDR3: TGTGCCAGCAGCTTAGGGGCTGGTGAGCAGTTCTTC.

The rearrangement uses TRBV25-1 and TRBJ1-1; D gene uncertain. V shed 7 bases and J shed 5 bases, with 17 bases lying between them. The CDR3 covers 14 residues. Germline-derived CDR1 and CDR2 are MGHDK and SYGVNS. The CDR3 nucleotides read TGTGCCAGCATCGACCTCTGGGAGGCAACTGAAGCTTTCTTT. Residues: CASIDLWEATEAFF.

V is TRBV28 and J is TRBJ2-7, with D perhaps matching TRBD2 (5 bases). CDR3 length: 14 amino acids. In germline, CDR1 is MDHEN, CDR2 SYDVKM. V gave up 10 bases and J gave up 0 bases, with 16 bases separating them. CDR3 DNA sequence: TGTGCCACCTTTAGTGGGAGAAGCTCCTACGAGCAGTACTTC. This encodes CATFSGRSSYEQYF.

This rearrangement joins TRBV5-8 to TRBJ1-5; D gene unclear. The CDR3 sequence is 12 residues long. V lost 1 base to trimming and J lost 6 bases, with 5 bases between them. The germline V gene has CDR1 SGHTS and CDR2 YDEGEE. Here the CDR3 DNA reads TGTGCCAGCAGCTTGTACAGTCAGCCCCAGCATTTT. This sequence encodes CASSLYSQPQHF.

The chain has TRBV7-9 and TRBJ1-2; D is possibly TRBD1 (5 bases). The CDR3 is 13 residues long. Per germline, CDR1 SEHNR and CDR2 FQNEAQ (reference sequence). V lost 4 bases and J lost 8, with 14 bases in between. The CDR3 sequence is CASSSPPQVGYTF. CDR3 in DNA: TGTGCCAGCAGCTCCCCCCCACAGGTGGGCTACACCTTC.

Here the CDR3 DNA reads TGTGCCAGCAGCCTACGAGCCGGGACAGTTAACTACGAGCAGTACTTC. Translation: CASSLRAGTVNYEQYF. J is TRBJ2-7 and V is TRBV4-2; 7 nucleotides match TRBD1. V dropped 4 bases and J dropped 3; count of bases not matched to a gene: 12. The CDR3 runs 16 residues. Looked up from germline, CDR1 is LGHNA and CDR2 is YNFKEQ.

This chain joins TRBV19 and TRBJ2-7; TRBD1 agrees at 9 bases. V shed 1 base, J shed 3 bases, and the junction held 4 bases outside the gene matches. The CDR3 runs 15 residues. CDR1 LNHDA and CDR2 SQIVND come from the germline V gene (reference sequence). The CDR3 DNA follows: TGTGCCAGTAGTATAGGGGGACAGGGAGTCTACGAGCAGTACTTC. Protein: CASSIGGQGVYEQYF.

This chain connects TRBV5-1 to TRBJ2-1; TRBD2 agrees at 10 bases. Trimming took 3 bases from V and 5 from J; bases not matched to a gene: 8. The CDR3 consists of 16 residues. CDR1 and CDR2 (germline): SGHRS, YFSETQ. The CDR3 here is CASSSAGTSADNEQFF. For the CDR3, the DNA is TGCGCCAGCAGCTCGGCCGGGACTAGCGCCGACAATGAGCAGTTCTTC.

By sample fraction, this clone is medium-sized (0.01 to 0.1%). This sequence joins TRBV7-3 and TRBJ2-1; TRBD2 aligns across 12 bases. The V and J ends lost 5 bases and 8 bases, in that order; junction bases with no gene match: 16. The CDR3 contains 18 residues. Looked up from germline, CDR1 is SGHTA and CDR2 is FQGTGA. The CDR3 nucleotides read TGTGCCAGCAGCCTCTCGACTAGCGGGAGCCACCCAGCCCATGAGCAGTTCTTC. This gives the protein CASSLSTSGSHPAHEQFF.

As concerns this clone: A junction end diverges from the germline sequence, so it may reflect a read error. This rearrangement joins TRBV5-1 to TRBJ2-5; D is undetermined. The CDR3 sequence is 14 residues long. Looked up from germline, CDR1 is SGHRS and CDR2 is YFSETQ. DNA for the CDR3: TGCGCCAGCAGCTTGACGCAGTCAAGAGAGTCCCAGTACTTC. Protein product: CASSLTQSRESQYF.

The rearrangement uses TRBV27 and TRBJ2-7; D unresolved. The ends were cut back, 2 bases at V and 3 bases at J, with 8 bases in the middle. The CDR3 has 13 residues. Per germline, CDR1 MNHEY and CDR2 SMNVEV (reference sequence). CDR3 sequence (DNA): TGTGCCAGCAGTTTACTGGCGAACTACGAGCAGTACTTC. It specifies CASSLLANYEQYF.

The chain links TRBV11-2 to TRBJ2-7; no definite D call. V shed 1 base and J shed 6 bases, with 7 bases lying between them. The CDR3 runs to 12 residues. Germline V gene data show CDR1 as SGHAT and CDR2 as FQNNGV. CDR3 in amino acids: CASSLAGGEQYF. The CDR3 nucleotides are TGTGCCAGCAGCTTAGCCGGCGGCGAGCAGTACTTC.

The chain couples TRBV28 to TRBJ2-3; D possibly corresponds to TRBD2 (5 bases). The V and J ends lost 1 base and 3 bases respectively, with 8 bases between them. This CDR3 is built from 14 residues. Germline CDR1 is MDHEN and CDR2 is SYDVKM. The CDR3 DNA follows: TGTGCCAGCAGTTTATTTGGCGGGACAGATACGCAGTATTTT. It encodes CASSLFGGTDTQYF.

The V call is TRBV12-2, the J call TRBJ1-5. TRBV12-2 is a documented pseudogene. The length of the CDR3 is 17 residues. The chain's CDR3 is CANPRGATLGQNQPQHF. In DNA, the CDR3 is TGTGCAAATCCTCGGGGGGCTACGTTAGGGCAAAACCAGCCCCAGCATTTT.

V and J are TRBV25-1 and TRBJ2-2, with D tentatively TRBD2 (5 bases). Trimming pared 7 bases from V and 0 bases from J, leaving 18 bases between. The germline V gene encodes CDR1 MGHDK and CDR2 SYGVNS. This CDR3 comprises 17 residues. CDR3 amino acids: CASISGFSAANTGELFF. Written as DNA, the CDR3 is TGTGCCAGCATCTCTGGATTTAGCGCGGCGAACACCGGGGAGCTGTTTTTT. Variable domain in full (rest from reference TRBV25-1 and TRBJ2-2): EADIYQTPRYLVIGTGKKITLECSQTMGHDKMYWYQQDPGMELHLIHYSYGVNSTEKGDLSSESTVSRIRTEHFPLTLESARPSHTSQYLCASISGFSAANTGELFFGEGSRLTVL.

The CDR3 DNA reads as TGTGCCAGCAGCTTAGGAGAAGGCAATCAGCCCCAGCATTTT. Its protein product is CASSLGEGNQPQHF. The chain has TRBV11-2 and TRBJ1-5, with D uncertain. The CDR3 extends over 14 amino acids. Germline CDR1 is SGHAT and CDR2 is FQNNGV. V lost 1 base and J 2 bases, leaving 6 bases between the germline ends.

As DNA, the CDR3 is TGTGCCAGCAGTTCCCGGGACACGTACCAAGAGACCCAGTACTTC. This translates into CASSSRDTYQETQYF. The chain combines TRBV28 with TRBJ2-5, with TRBD1 as a possible D gene (6 bases). Trimming shortened V by 4 bases and J by 0 bases, and 12 bases separated the two germline ends. CDR1 is MDHEN and CDR2 is SYDVKM in the germline V gene. The length of the CDR3 is 15 residues.

This chain connects TRBV27 to TRBJ2-1, with D unclear. Germline V CDR1 and CDR2: MNHEY, SMNVEV (reference sequence). V gave up 3 bases and J gave up 5 bases, with 8 bases separating them. The CDR3 is 13 residues long. The CDR3 spells CASSLSVDNEQFF. The CDR3 coding sequence is TGTGCCAGCAGTTTGTCAGTAGACAATGAGCAGTTCTTC.

J is TRBJ1-2 and V is TRBV27, with TRBD1 as a possible D gene (6 bases). This CDR3 is built from 17 residues. Trimming took 1 base from V and 1 from J, leaving 16 bases between them. Per germline, CDR1 MNHEY and CDR2 SMNVEV (reference sequence). The CDR3 DNA reads as TGTGCCAGCAGTTTATTGGGCCAGGGACATATTAACTATGGCTACACCTTC. It yields the protein CASSLLGQGHINYGYTF.

As for this clone: The junction shows a germline mismatch at one end, possibly a read error. The chain has TRBV9 and TRBJ2-5, with 8 bases aligning to TRBD1. Germline V gene data show CDR1 as SGDLS and CDR2 as YYNGEE. This CDR3 region has 14 residues. CDR3 sequence reads: CASSAGTGQETQYF. DNA of the CDR3: TGTGCTAGCAGCGCCGGGACAGGACAAGAGACCCAGTACTTC.

The V gene is TRBV7-9, the J gene TRBJ2-3; no reliable D call. The CDR3 length is 13 residues. The V end was cut by 11 bases, the J end by 2 bases, with 14 bases between. Germline V lookup: CDR1 SEHNR, CDR2 FQNEAQ (reference sequence). CDR3 DNA sequence: TGTGCCGCGGAACTCCCTACCACAGATACGCAGTATTTT. It yields the protein CAAELPTTDTQYF.

As for this clone: Germline and junction disagree at one end, which may indicate a read error. The chain joins TRBV6-5 to TRBJ2-4; 7 bases map to TRBD1. CDR3 length: 13 amino acids. Germline V gives CDR1 MNHEY, CDR2 SVGAGI. In nucleotides, the CDR3 is TGTGCCAGCTCCTCCGGGACAGTTAGCATTCGGTACTTC. Amino acids: CASSSGTVSIRYF.

The V and J genes are TRBV6-1 and TRBJ2-5, with D perhaps TRBD2 (7 bases). The CDR3 is 15 amino acids. With 2 bases removed from V and 5 bases from J, the gap between germline ends came to 15 bases. The germline V gene encodes CDR1 MNHNS and CDR2 SASEGT. CDR3 sequence: CASSEMGGRGETQYF. In nucleotides, the CDR3 is TGTGCCAGCAGTGAAATGGGGGGGCGAGGGGAGACCCAGTACTTC.

This chain links TRBV10-3 with TRBJ2-3, with D tentatively TRBD1 (6 bases). Trimming shortened V by 10 bases and J by 0 bases, and 26 bases separated the two germline ends. This CDR3 has 18 amino acids. Germline V CDR1 and CDR2: ENHRY, SYGVKD. The CDR3 DNA follows: TGTGCCACCTATGAGGGGACAATTGTTGATCCTAGCACAGATACGCAGTATTTT. Its protein is CATYEGTIVDPSTDTQYF.

V is TRBV19 and J is TRBJ1-1; D unresolved. The germline V gene encodes CDR1 LNHDA and CDR2 SQIVND (reference sequence). With 4 bases removed from V and 11 bases from J, the gap between germline ends came to 17 bases. CDR3 length: 13 amino acids. The CDR3 sequence is CASSNGEHLGAFF. The CDR3, as DNA: TGTGCCAGTAGTAACGGCGAGCACCTCGGGGCTTTCTTT. Using reference TRBV19 and TRBJ1-1 for the parts outside the CDR3, the full variable domain is DGGITQSPKYLFRKEGQNVTLSCEQNLNHDAMYWYRQDPGQGLRLIYYSQIVNDFQKGDIAEGYSVSREKKESFPLTVTSAQKNPTAFYLCASSNGEHLGAFFGQGTRLTVV.

Remarks on this clone: Distinct nucleotide sequences in the sample also encode this CDR3. V and J are TRBV5-1 and TRBJ2-1, with 10 nucleotides matching TRBD2. CDR1 and CDR2 from the germline V gene are SGHRS and YFSETQ. The CDR3 extends over 15 amino acids. V was pared by 4 bases and J by 5 bases, with 6 bases of the junction left unmatched. CDR3 sequence reads: CASSLIAGGNNEQFF. CDR3 DNA: TGCGCCAGCAGCCTCATAGCGGGAGGTAACAATGAGCAGTTCTTC.

This CDR3 is CASSPRDRSSYEQYF. CDR3 bases: TGTGCCAGCAGTCCCCGGGACAGGAGCTCCTACGAGCAGTACTTC. The chain employs TRBV27 and TRBJ2-7; 8 bases match TRBD1. Per the germline V gene, CDR1 is MNHEY and CDR2 is SMNVEV (reference sequence). The CDR3 consists of 15 residues. The ends lost 5 bases at V and 0 bases at J; junction bases unmatched: 6.

This clone was seen a few times. The chain is built from TRBV19 and TRBJ2-7; D is unclear. From germline, CDR1 is LNHDA and CDR2 SQIVND (reference sequence). This CDR3 comprises 13 residues. Trimming shortened V by 3 bases and J by 7 bases, and 13 bases separated the two germline ends. The CDR3 DNA is TGTGCCAGTAGTATCCGACCGGCCCGAGAGCAGTACTTC. As protein: CASSIRPAREQYF.

This sequence joins TRBV28 and TRBJ2-1, with D perhaps being TRBD1 or TRBD2 (5 bases each). The length of the CDR3 is 14 residues. The germline V gene has CDR1 MDHEN and CDR2 SYDVKM. CDR3 sequence: CAWGSLGNYNEQFF. The CDR3 DNA is TGTGCATGGGGGTCTCTTGGAAACTACAATGAGCAGTTCTTC.

The rearrangement uses TRBV7-9 and TRBJ2-1; 9 bases line up with TRBD2. Germline CDR1 SEHNR, CDR2 FQNEAQ (reference sequence). This CDR3 spans 16 amino acids. V was clipped by 5 bases and J by 2 bases; unmatched bases: 7. The CDR3 region has the DNA TGTGCCAGCAGCCATGGACTAGCGTCGACCTACAATGAGCAGTTCTTC. Amino acids: CASSHGLASTYNEQFF.